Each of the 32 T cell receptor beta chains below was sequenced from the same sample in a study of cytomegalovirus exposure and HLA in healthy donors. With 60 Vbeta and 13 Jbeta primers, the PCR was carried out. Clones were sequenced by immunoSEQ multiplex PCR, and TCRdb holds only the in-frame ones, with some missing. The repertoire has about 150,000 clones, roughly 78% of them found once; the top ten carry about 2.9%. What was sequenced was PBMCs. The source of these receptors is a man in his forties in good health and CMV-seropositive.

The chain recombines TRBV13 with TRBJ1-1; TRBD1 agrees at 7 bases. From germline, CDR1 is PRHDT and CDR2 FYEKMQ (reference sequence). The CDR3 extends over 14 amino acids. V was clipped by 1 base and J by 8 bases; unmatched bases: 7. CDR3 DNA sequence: TGTGCCAGCAGCTTAGAAGGGACAGCCAAAGAAGCTTTCTTT. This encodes CASSLEGTAKEAFF.

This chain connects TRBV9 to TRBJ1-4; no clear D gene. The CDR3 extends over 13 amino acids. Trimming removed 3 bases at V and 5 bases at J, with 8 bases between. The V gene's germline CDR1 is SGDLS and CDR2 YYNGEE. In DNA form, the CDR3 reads TGTGCCAGCAGCGCGGGGATCAATGAAAAACTGTTTTTT. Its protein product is CASSAGINEKLFF.

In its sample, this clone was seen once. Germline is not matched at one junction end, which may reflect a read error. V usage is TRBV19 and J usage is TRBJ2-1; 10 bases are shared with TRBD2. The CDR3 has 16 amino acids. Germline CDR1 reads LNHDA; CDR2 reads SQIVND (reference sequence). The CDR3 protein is CAGSPSSGSTFGEQFF. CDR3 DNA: TGTGCCGGTAGCCCCTCTAGCGGGAGTACCTTTGGTGAGCAGTTCTTC. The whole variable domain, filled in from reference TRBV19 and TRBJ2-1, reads DGGITQSPKYLFRKEGQNVTLSCEQNLNHDAMYWYRQDPGQGLRLIYYSQIVNDFQKGDIAEGYSVSREKKESFPLTVTSAQKNPTAFYLCAGSPSSGSTFGEQFFGPGTRLTVL.

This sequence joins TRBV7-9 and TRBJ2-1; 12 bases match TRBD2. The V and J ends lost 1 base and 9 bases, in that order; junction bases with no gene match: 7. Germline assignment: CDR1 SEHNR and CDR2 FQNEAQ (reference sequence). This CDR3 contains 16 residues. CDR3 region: CASSLGLAGDVGEQFF. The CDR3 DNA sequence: TGTGCCAGCAGCTTAGGACTAGCGGGAGACGTGGGTGAGCAGTTCTTC.

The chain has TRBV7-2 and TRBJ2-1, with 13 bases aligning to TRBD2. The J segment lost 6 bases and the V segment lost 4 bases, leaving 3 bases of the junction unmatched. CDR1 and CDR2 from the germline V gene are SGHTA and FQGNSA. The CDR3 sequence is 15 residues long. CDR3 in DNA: TGTGCCAGCAGCTCTACTAGCGGGAGGGCCAATGAGCAGTTCTTC. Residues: CASSSTSGRANEQFF.

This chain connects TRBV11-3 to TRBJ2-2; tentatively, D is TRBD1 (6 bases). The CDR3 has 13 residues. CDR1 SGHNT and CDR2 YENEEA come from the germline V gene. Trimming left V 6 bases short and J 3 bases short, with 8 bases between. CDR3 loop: CASRDSDTGELFF. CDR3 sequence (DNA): TGTGCCAGCAGGGACAGTGACACCGGGGAGCTGTTTTTT.

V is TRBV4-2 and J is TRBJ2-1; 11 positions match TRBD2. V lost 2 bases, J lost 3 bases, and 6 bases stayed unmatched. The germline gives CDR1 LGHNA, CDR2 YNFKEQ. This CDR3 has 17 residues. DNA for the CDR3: TGTGCCAGCAGCCAATTTATAGCGGGAGGGAACTACAATGAGCAGTTCTTC. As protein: CASSQFIAGGNYNEQFF.

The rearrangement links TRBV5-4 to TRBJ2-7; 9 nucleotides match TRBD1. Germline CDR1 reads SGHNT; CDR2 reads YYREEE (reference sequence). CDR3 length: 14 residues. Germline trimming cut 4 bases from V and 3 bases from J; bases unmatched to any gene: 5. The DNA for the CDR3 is TGTGCCAGCAGCCGGGGGACAGGGAACTACGAGCAGTACTTC. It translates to CASSRGTGNYEQYF. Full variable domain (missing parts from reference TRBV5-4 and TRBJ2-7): ETGVTQSPTHLIKTRGQQVTLRCSSQSGHNTVSWYQQALGQGPQFIFQYYREEENGRGNFPPRFSGLQFPNYSSELNVNALELDDSALYLCASSRGTGNYEQYFGPGTRLTVT.

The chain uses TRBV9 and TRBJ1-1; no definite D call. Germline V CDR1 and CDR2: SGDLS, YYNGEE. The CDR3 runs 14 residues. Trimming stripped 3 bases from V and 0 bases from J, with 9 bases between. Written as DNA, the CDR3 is TGTGCCAGCAGCGCCTCAACACTGAACACTGAAGCTTTCTTT. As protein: CASSASTLNTEAFF.

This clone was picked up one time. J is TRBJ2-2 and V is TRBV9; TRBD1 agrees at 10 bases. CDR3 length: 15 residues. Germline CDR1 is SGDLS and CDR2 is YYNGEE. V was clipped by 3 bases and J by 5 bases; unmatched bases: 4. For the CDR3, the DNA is TGTGCCAGCAGCGGGGGACAGGGGTGGACCGGGGAGCTGTTTTTT. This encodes CASSGGQGWTGELFF.

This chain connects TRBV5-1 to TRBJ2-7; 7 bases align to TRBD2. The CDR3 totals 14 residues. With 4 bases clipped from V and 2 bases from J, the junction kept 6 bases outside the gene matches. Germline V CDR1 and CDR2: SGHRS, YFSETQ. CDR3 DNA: TGCGCCAGCAGCCGCGGACTAGTGCCCTACGAGCAGTACTTC. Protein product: CASSRGLVPYEQYF.

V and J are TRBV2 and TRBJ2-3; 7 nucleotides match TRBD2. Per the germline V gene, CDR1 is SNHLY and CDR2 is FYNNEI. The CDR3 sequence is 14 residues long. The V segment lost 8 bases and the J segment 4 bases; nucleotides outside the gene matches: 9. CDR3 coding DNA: TGTGCCAGCCCCCTGGGGAGGGGAGCAGATACGCAGTATTTT. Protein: CASPLGRGADTQYF. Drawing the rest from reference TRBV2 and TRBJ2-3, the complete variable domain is EPEVTQTPSHQVTQMGQEVILRCVPISNHLYFYWYRQILGQKVEFLVSFYNNEISEKSEIFDDQFSVERPDGSNFTLKIRSTKLEDSAMYFCASPLGRGADTQYFGPGTRLTVL.

The DNA for the CDR3 is TGTGCCAGCAGCGTAGCACGATCCGAAGCGGGGACTTCACCCCTCCACTTT. The encoded protein is CASSVARSEAGTSPLHF. The chain links TRBV9 to TRBJ1-6, with D possibly matching TRBD1 (5 bases). Trimming removed 0 bases at V and 9 bases at J, with 19 bases between. Germline-derived CDR1 and CDR2 are SGDLS and YYNGEE. The CDR3 is made up of 17 amino acids. Variable domain in full (rest from reference TRBV9 and TRBJ1-6): DSGVTQTPKHLITATGQRVTLRCSPRSGDLSVYWYQQSLDQGLQFLIQYYNGEERAKGNILERFSAQQFPDLHSELNLSSLELGDSALYFCASSVARSEAGTSPLHFGNGTRLTVT.

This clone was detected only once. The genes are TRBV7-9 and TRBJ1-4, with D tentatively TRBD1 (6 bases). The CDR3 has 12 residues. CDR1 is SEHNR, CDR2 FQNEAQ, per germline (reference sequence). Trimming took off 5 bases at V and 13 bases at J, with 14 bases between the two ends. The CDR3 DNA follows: TGTGCCAGCAGCACGAACAGGGTCGGACTGTTTTTT. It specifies CASSTNRVGLFF.

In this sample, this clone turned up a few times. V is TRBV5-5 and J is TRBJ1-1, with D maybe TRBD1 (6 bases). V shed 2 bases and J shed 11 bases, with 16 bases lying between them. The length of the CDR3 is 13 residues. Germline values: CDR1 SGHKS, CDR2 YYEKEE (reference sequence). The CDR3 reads CASSLTGKLGAFF. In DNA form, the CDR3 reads TGTGCCAGCAGCTTAACAGGGAAGCTGGGGGCTTTCTTT.

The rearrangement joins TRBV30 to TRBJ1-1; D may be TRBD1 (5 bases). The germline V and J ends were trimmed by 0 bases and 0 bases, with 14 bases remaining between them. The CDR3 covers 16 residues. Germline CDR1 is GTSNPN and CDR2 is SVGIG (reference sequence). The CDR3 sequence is CAWSVPLRQMNTEAFF. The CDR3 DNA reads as TGTGCCTGGAGTGTACCCCTTAGACAGATGAACACTGAAGCTTTCTTT. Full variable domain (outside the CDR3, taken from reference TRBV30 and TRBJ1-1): SQTIHQWPATLVQPVGSPLSLECTVEGTSNPNLYWYRQAAGRGLQLLFYSVGIGQISSEVPQNLSASRPQDRQFILSSKKLLLSDSGFYLCAWSVPLRQMNTEAFFGQGTRLTVV.

For the CDR3, the DNA is TGTGCCAGCAGACCACAGGGGGCAGGTAATCAGCCCCAGCATTTT. Translation: CASRPQGAGNQPQHF. This rearrangement joins TRBV6-1 to TRBJ1-5; 9 nucleotides agree with TRBD1. The CDR3 runs to 15 residues. Germline assignment: CDR1 MNHNS and CDR2 SASEGT. The V gene end was trimmed by 6 bases and the J gene end by 4 bases; junction bases not matched to a gene: 7.

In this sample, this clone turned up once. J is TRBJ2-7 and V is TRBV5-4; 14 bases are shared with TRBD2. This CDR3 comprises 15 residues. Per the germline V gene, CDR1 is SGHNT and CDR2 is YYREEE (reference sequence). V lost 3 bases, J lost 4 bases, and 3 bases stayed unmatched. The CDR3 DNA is TGTGCCAGCAGCTCGGGACTAGCGGGGGCGTACGAGCAGTACTTC. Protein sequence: CASSSGLAGAYEQYF.

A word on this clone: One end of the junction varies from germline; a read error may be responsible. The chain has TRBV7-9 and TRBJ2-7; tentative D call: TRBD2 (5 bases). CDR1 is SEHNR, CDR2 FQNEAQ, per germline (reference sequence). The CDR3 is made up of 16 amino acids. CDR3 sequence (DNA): TGTTCCAGCAGCTCGGCGCTGACCGGGAATTTCTACGAGCAGTACTTC. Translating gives CSSSSALTGNFYEQYF.

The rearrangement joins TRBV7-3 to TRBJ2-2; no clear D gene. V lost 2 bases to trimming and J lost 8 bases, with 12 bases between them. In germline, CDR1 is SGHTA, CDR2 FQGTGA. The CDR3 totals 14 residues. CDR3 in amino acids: CASSLGHAAGELFF. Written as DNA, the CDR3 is TGTGCCAGCAGCTTAGGTCATGCGGCGGGGGAGCTGTTTTTT.

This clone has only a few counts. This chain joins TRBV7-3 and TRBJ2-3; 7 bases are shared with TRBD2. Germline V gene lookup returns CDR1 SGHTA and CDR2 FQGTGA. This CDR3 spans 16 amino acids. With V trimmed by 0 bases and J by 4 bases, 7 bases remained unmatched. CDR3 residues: CASSLTAGASPDTQYF. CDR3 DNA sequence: TGTGCCAGCAGCTTAACGGCGGGAGCTAGCCCAGATACGCAGTATTTT.

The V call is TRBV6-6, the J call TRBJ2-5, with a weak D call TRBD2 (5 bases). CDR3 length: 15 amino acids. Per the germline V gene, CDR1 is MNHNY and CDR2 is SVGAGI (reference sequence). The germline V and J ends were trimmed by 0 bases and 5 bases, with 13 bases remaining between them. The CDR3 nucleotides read TGTGCCAGCAGTTACTCGTCCCGGGATCGGGAGACCCAGTACTTC. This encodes CASSYSSRDRETQYF.

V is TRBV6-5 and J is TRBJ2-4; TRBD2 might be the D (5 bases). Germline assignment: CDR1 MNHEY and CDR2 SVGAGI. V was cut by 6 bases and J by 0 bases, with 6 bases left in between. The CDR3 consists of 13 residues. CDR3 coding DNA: TGTGCCAGCAGGGCGGGAGCCAAAAACATTCAGTACTTC. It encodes CASRAGAKNIQYF.

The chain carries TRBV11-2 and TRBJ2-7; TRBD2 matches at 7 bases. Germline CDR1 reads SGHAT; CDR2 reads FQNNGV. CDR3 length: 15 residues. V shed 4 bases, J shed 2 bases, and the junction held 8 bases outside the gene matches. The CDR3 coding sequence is TGTGCCAGCAGCTCATCAGGGACTATAGCCTACGAGCAGTACTTC. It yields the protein CASSSSGTIAYEQYF.

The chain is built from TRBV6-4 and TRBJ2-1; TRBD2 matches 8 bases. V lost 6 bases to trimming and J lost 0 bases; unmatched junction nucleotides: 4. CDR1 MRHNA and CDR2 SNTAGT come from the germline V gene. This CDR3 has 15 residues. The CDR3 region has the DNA TGTGCCAGCAGCATAAGCGGGAGCTCCTACAATGAGCAGTTCTTC. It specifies CASSISGSSYNEQFF.

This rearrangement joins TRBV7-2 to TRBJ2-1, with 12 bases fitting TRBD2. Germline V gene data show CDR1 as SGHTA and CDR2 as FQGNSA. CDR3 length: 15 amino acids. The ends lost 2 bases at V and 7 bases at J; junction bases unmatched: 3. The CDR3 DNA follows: TGTGCCAGCAGCTTACTAGCGGGAGGGGGTAATGAGCAGTTCTTC. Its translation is CASSLLAGGGNEQFF.

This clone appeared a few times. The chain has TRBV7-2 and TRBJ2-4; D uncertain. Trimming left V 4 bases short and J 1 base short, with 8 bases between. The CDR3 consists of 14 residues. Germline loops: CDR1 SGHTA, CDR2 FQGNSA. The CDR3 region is CASSSPPAKNIQYF. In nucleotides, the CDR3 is TGTGCCAGCAGCTCCCCCCCGGCCAAAAACATTCAGTACTTC.

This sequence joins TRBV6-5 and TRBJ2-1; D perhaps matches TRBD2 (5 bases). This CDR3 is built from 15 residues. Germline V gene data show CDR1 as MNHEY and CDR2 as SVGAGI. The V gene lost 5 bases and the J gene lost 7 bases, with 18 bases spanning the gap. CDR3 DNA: TGTGCCAGCAGTGCGTATAGCGCATTTGCGAATGAGCAGTTCTTC. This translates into CASSAYSAFANEQFF.

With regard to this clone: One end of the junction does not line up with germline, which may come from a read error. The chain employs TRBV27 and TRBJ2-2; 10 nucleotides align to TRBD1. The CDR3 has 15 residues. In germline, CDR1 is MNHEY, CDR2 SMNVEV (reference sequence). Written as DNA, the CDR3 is TGTGCCAGCAGTGTATCCGGGACAGGGGCCGGGGAGCTGTTTTTT. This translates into CASSVSGTGAGELFF.

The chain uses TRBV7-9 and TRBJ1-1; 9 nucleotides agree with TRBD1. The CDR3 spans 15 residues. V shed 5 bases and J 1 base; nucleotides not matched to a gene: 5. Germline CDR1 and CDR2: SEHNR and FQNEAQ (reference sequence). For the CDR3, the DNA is TGTGCCAGCAGCCCAAACAGGGGGCGGAACACTGAAGCTTTCTTT. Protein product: CASSPNRGRNTEAFF.

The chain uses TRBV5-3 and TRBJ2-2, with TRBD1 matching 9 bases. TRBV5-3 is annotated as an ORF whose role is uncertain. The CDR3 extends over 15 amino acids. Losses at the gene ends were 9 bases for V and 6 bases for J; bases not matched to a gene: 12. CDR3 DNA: TGTGCCACCGTGGGGGGACAGGGTTACGCCGGGGAGCTGTTTTTT. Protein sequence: CATVGGQGYAGELFF.

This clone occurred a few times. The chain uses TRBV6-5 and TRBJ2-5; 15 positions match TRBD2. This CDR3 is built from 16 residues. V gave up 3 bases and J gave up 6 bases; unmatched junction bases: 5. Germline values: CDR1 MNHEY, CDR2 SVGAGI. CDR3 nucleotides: TGTGCCAGCAGTTATTCCGGGACTAGCGGGAGGCAGACCCAGTACTTC. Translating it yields CASSYSGTSGRQTQYF.